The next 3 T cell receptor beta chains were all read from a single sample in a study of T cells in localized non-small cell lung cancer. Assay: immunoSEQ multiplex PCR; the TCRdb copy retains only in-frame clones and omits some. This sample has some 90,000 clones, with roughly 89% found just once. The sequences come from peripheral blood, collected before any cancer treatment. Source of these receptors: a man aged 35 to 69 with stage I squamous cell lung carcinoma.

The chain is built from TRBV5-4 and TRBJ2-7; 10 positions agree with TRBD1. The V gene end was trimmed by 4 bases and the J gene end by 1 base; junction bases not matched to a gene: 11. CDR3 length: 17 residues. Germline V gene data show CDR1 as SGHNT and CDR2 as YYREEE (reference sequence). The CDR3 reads CASSPGGTGEWSYEQYF. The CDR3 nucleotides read TGTGCCAGCAGCCCCGGAGGGACAGGGGAGTGGTCCTACGAGCAGTACTTC. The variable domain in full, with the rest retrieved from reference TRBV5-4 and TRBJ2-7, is ETGVTQSPTHLIKTRGQQVTLRCSSQSGHNTVSWYQQALGQGPQFIFQYYREEENGRGNFPPRFSGLQFPNYSSELNVNALELDDSALYLCASSPGGTGEWSYEQYFGPGTRLTVT.

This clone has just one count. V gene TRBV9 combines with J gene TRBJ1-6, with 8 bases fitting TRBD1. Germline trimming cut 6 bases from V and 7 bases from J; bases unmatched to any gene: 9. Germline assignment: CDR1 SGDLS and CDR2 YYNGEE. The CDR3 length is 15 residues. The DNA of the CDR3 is TGTGCCAGCACCCAGGGGGCTTCTGAAAATTCACCCCTCCACTTT. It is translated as CASTQGASENSPLHF.

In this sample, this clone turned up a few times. CDR3 bases: TGTGCCTGGAGTAGCTCCCGGGGGCCACAAGAGCCCCAGCATTTT. Translation gives CAWSSSRGPQEPQHF. V gene TRBV30 combines with J gene TRBJ1-5; perhaps TRBD1 as D (6 bases). This CDR3 is built from 15 residues. Germline V gives CDR1 GTSNPN, CDR2 SVGIG (reference sequence). V lost 2 bases and J 8 bases, leaving 19 bases between the germline ends.